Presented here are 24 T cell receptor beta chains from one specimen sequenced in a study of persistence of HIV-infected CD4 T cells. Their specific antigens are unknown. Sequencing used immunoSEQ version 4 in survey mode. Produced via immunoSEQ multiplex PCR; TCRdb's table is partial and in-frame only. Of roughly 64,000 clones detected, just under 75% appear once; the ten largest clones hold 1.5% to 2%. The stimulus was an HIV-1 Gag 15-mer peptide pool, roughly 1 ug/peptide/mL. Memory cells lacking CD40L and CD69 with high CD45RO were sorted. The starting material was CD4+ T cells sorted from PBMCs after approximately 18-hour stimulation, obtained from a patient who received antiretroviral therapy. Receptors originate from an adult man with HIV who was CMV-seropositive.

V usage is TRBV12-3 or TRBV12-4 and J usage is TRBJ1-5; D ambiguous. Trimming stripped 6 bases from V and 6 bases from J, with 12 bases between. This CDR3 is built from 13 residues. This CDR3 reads CASSTGLSQPQHF. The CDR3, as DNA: TGTGCCAGCAGCACCGGACTTAGTCAGCCCCAGCATTTT.

CDR3 in DNA: TGTGCCAGCAGTGAAGACAGTACCACTGAAGCTTTCTTT. Protein product: CASSEDSTTEAFF. The rearrangement joins TRBV2 to TRBJ1-1; D is uncertain. CDR3 length: 13 residues. Trimming pared 1 base from V and 4 bases from J, leaving 7 bases between. The germline gives CDR1 SNHLY, CDR2 FYNNEI.

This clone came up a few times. CDR3 region: CASSLEGLNTEAFF. The CDR3 region has the DNA TGTGCCAGCAGCTTAGAGGGGCTGAACACTGAAGCTTTCTTT. The chain couples TRBV7-9 to TRBJ1-1, with a possible D match to TRBD1 (5 bases). Germline CDR1 and CDR2: SEHNR and FQNEAQ (reference sequence). This CDR3 spans 14 amino acids. V lost 1 base, J lost 0 bases, and 6 bases lay in between.

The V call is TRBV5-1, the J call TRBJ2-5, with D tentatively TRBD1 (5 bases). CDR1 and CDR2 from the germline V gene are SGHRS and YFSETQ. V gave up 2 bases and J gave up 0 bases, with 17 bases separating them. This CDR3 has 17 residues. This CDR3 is CASSFGALLTDQETQYF. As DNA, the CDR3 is TGCGCCAGCAGCTTTGGGGCTTTATTGACGGACCAAGAGACCCAGTACTTC.

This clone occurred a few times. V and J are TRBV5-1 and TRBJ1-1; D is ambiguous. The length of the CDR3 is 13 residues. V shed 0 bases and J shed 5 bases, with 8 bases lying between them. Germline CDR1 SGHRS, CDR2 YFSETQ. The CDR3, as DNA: TGCGCCAGCAGCTTGGATGGCGCTACTGAAGCTTTCTTT. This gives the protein CASSLDGATEAFF.

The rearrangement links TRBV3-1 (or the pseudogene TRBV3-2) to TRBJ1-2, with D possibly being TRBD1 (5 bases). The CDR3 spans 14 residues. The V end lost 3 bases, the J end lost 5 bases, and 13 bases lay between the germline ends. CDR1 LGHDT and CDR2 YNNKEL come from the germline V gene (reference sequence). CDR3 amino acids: CASSHGTGRYGYTF. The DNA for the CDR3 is TGTGCCAGCAGCCACGGGACCGGGAGATATGGCTACACCTTC.

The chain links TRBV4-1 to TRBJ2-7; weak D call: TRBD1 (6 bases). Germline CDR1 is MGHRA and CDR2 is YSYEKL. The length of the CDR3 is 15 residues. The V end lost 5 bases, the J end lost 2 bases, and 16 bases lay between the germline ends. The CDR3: CASSANREPTYEQYF. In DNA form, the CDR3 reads TGCGCCAGCAGCGCAAACAGGGAGCCGACCTACGAGCAGTACTTC.

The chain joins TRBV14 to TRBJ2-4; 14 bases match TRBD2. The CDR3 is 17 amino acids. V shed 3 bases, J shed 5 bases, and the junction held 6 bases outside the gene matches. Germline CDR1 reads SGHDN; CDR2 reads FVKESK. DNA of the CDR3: TGTGCCAGCAGCCATCCTGGGACTAGCGGGGGTGAAAACATTCAGTACTTC. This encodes CASSHPGTSGGENIQYF.

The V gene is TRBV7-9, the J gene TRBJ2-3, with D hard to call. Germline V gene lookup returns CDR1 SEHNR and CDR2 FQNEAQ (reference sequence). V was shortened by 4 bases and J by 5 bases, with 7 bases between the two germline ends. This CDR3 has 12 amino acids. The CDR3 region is CASSSIQDTQYF. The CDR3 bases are TGTGCCAGCAGCTCGATTCAAGATACGCAGTATTTT.

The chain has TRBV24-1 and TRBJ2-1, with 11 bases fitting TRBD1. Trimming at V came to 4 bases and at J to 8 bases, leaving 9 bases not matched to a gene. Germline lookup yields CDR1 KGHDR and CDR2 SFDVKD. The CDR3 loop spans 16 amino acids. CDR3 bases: TGTGCCACCAGTGACCCCGGGACAGGGGGAAGGGATGAGCAGTTCTTC. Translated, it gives CATSDPGTGGRDEQFF.

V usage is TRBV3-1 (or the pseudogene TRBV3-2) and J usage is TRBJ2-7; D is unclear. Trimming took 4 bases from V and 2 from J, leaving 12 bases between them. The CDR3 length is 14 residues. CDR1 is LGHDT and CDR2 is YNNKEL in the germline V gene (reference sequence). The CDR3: CASSPEYSTYEQYF. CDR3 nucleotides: TGTGCCAGCAGCCCTGAGTACTCTACCTACGAGCAGTACTTC.

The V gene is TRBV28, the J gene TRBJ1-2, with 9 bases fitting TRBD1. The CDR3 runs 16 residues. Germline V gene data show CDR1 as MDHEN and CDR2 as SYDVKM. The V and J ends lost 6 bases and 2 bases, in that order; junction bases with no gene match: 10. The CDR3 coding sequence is TGTGCCAGCAGGGGGGGACAGGGTGAAGGAAACTATGGCTACACCTTC. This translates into CASRGGQGEGNYGYTF.

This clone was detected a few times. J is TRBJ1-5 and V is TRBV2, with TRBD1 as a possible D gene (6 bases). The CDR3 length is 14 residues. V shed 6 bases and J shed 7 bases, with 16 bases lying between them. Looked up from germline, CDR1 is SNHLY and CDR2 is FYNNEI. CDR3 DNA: TGTGCCAGCAGCCATGGCGGGGGCGGACAGCCCCAGCATTTT. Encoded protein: CASSHGGGGQPQHF.

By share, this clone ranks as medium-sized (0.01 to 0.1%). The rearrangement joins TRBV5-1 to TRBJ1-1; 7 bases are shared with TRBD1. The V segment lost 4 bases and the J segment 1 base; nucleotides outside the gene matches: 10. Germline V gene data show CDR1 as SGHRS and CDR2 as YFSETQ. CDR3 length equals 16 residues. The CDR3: CASSQGQFSPNTEAFF. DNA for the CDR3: TGCGCCAGCAGCCAGGGACAGTTTTCTCCGAACACTGAAGCTTTCTTT.

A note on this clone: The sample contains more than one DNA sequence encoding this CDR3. CDR3: CASSPRQGADYGYTF. Written as DNA, the CDR3 is TGTGCCAGCAGCCCCCGACAGGGGGCAGACTATGGCTACACCTTC. The chain is built from TRBV4-2 and TRBJ1-2; 10 nucleotides match TRBD1. Germline V gene sequence: CDR1 LGHNA, CDR2 YNFKEQ. This CDR3 is built from 15 residues. V lost 4 bases to trimming and J lost 3 bases; unmatched junction nucleotides: 5.

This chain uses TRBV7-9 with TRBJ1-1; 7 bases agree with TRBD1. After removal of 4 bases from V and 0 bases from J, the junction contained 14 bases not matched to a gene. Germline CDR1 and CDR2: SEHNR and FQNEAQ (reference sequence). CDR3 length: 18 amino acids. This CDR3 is CASSSSRRTGQVNTEAFF. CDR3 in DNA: TGTGCCAGCAGCTCCTCCCGTCGAACCGGACAGGTGAACACTGAAGCTTTCTTT. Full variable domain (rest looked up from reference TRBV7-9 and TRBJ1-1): DTGVSQNPRHKITKRGQNVTFRCDPISEHNRLYWYRQTLGQGPEFLTYFQNEAQLEKSRLLSDRFSAERPKGSFSTLEIQRTEQGDSAMYLCASSSSRRTGQVNTEAFFGQGTRLTVV.

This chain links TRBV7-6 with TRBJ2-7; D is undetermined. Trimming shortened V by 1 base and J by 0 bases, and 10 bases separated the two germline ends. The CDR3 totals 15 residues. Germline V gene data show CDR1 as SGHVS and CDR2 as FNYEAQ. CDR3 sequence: CASSLGSPTSYEQYF. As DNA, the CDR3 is TGTGCCAGCAGCTTAGGAAGTCCGACCTCCTACGAGCAGTACTTC.

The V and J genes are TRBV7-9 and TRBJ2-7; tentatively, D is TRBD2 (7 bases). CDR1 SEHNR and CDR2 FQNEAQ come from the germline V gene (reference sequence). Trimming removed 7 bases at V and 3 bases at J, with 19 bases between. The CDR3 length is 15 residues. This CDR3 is CASTYRGGELYEQYF. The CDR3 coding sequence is TGTGCCAGCACCTACCGAGGGGGGGAACTCTACGAGCAGTACTTC.

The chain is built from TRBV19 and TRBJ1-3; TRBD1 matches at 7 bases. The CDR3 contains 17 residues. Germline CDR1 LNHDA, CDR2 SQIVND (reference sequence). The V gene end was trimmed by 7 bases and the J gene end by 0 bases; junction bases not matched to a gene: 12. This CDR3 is CASNRRTGQSSGNTIYF. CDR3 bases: TGTGCCAGTAACCGCCGGACAGGCCAGTCCTCTGGAAACACCATATATTTT.

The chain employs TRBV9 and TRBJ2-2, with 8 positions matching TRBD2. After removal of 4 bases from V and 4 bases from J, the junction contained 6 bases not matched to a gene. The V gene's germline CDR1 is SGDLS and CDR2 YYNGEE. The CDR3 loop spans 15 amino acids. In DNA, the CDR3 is TGTGCCAGCAGCTTCGGACTAGCCGGCACCGGGGAGCTGTTTTTT. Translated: CASSFGLAGTGELFF.

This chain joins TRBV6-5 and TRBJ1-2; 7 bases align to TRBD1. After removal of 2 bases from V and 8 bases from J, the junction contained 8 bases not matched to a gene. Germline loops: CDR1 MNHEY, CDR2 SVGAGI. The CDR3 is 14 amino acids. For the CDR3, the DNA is TGTGCCAGCAGTTACGCGCGACAGGGAGGAGGCTACACCTTC. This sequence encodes CASSYARQGGGYTF.

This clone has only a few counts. The CDR3, as DNA: TGTGCCAGTAGTCCCATGGCGGGGTCCTACGAGCAGTACTTC. Translating it yields CASSPMAGSYEQYF. The chain joins TRBV19 to TRBJ2-7, with D maybe TRBD2 (6 bases). V lost 5 bases, J lost 1 base, and 12 bases lay in between. CDR1 and CDR2 (germline): LNHDA, SQIVND (reference sequence). This CDR3 comprises 14 residues. The whole variable domain, filled in from reference TRBV19 and TRBJ2-7, reads DGGITQSPKYLFRKEGQNVTLSCEQNLNHDAMYWYRQDPGQGLRLIYYSQIVNDFQKGDIAEGYSVSREKKESFPLTVTSAQKNPTAFYLCASSPMAGSYEQYFGPGTRLTVT.

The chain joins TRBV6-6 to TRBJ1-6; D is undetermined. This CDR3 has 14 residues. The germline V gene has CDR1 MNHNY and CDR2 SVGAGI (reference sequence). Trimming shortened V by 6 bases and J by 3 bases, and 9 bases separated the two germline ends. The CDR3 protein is CASSRENYNSPLHF. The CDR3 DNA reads TGTGCCAGCAGCCGAGAGAACTATAATTCACCCCTCCACTTT.

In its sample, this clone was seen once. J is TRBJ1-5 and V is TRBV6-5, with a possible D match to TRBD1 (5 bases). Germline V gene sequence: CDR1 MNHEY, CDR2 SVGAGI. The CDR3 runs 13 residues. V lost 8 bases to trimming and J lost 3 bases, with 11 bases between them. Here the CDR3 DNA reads TGTGCCAGCGGGGGGTCGGCCAATCAGCCCCAGCATTTT. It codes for CASGGSANQPQHF.